The rows below give T cell receptor beta chains drawn from one sample of a study of blood T cells in healthy people across ages. TCRdb reprocessed the 5' RACE reads with MiXCR, giving one entry per CDR3 protein. The sample consists of about 780,000 distinct CDR3 sequences, 35% to 60% of them appearing once. The specimen was blood. These receptors all come from a man older than 75 in good health. Each CDR3 is given with its conserved first and last residue. The order of the fields is J gene, D gene, clone size, V gene, CDR3 DNA, CDR3 protein. A D gene is named only where the DNA matches it firmly. A row's size may be missing; if present it is once, few, many or a size class.

j_call: TRBJ2-3
d_call: TRBD2
clone_size: NA
v_call: TRBV27
cdr3_nt: TGTGCCAGCAGTTTTTACGGCGGGAGTACAGATACGCAGTATTTT
cdr3_aa: CASSFYGGSTDTQYF

j_call: TRBJ2-7
d_call: TRBD2
clone_size: few
v_call: TRBV2
cdr3_nt: TGTGCCAGCAAGCCTAGCGGGAGAGGTGAGCAGTACTTC
cdr3_aa: CASKPSGRGEQYF

j_call: TRBJ1-5
d_call: NA
clone_size: NA
v_call: TRBV25-1
cdr3_nt: TGTGCCAGCAGTGGCCATTTGAGCAATCAGCCCCAGCATTTT
cdr3_aa: CASSGHLSNQPQHF

j_call: TRBJ2-7
d_call: NA
clone_size: NA
v_call: TRBV12-3/TRBV12-4
cdr3_nt: TGTGCCAGCAGCTCTCGGGGTCGAGCGAACGAGCAGTACTTC
cdr3_aa: CASSSRGRANEQYF

j_call: TRBJ2-1
d_call: NA
clone_size: NA
v_call: TRBV29-1
cdr3_nt: TGCAGCGTTGAGCTGCCTGGGGTTAACAATGAGCAGTTCTTC
cdr3_aa: CSVELPGVNNEQFF

j_call: TRBJ2-7
d_call: TRBD1
clone_size: NA
v_call: TRBV6-6
cdr3_nt: TGTGCCAGCAGTTTGACACAGGGGGAGCAGTACTTC
cdr3_aa: CASSLTQGEQYF

j_call: TRBJ1-1
d_call: NA
clone_size: few
v_call: TRBV7-2
cdr3_nt: TGTGCCAGCATACTCCGGGGGGGGGTCCGCACTGAAGCTTTCTTT
cdr3_aa: CASILRGGVRTEAFF

j_call: TRBJ1-5
d_call: TRBD1
clone_size: NA
v_call: TRBV10-3
cdr3_nt: TGTGCCATCAGTGAGACAAGGGGACAGGGCAATCAGCCCCAGCATTTT
cdr3_aa: CAISETRGQGNQPQHF

j_call: TRBJ1-2
d_call: NA
clone_size: NA
v_call: TRBV29-1
cdr3_nt: TGCAGCGTTGGGCCGAAACTCGCGGGCTACACCTTC
cdr3_aa: CSVGPKLAGYTF

j_call: TRBJ2-7
d_call: TRBD2
clone_size: few
v_call: TRBV20-1
cdr3_nt: TGCAGTGCTAGCGCACTAGCGGGAGGGCCGTACGAGCAGTACTTC
cdr3_aa: CSASALAGGPYEQYF

j_call: TRBJ2-6
d_call: TRBD1
clone_size: NA
v_call: TRBV20-1
cdr3_nt: TGCAGTGCTTCTAGGACAGGGGAGAGCCCTGGGGCCAACGTCCTGACTTTC
cdr3_aa: CSASRTGESPGANVLTF

j_call: TRBJ1-6
d_call: TRBD1
clone_size: NA
v_call: TRBV20-1
cdr3_nt: TGCAGTGCTAGAGATCGGAGCCAGGGGGCCTATTCACCCCTCCACTTT
cdr3_aa: CSARDRSQGAYSPLHF

j_call: TRBJ2-3
d_call: NA
clone_size: many
v_call: TRBV9
cdr3_nt: TGTGCCAGCAGCATGAGCGGCTACACAGATACGCAGTATTTT
cdr3_aa: CASSMSGYTDTQYF

j_call: TRBJ2-3
d_call: TRBD2
clone_size: NA
v_call: TRBV3-1
cdr3_nt: TGTGCCAGCAGCCAAGGGACTAGCTATTCGCAGTATTTT
cdr3_aa: CASSQGTSYSQYF

j_call: TRBJ1-6
d_call: NA
clone_size: NA
v_call: TRBV6-6
cdr3_nt: TGTGCCAGCAAAGGGGCCGGGTACAATTCACCCCTCCACTTT
cdr3_aa: CASKGAGYNSPLHF

j_call: TRBJ1-2
d_call: TRBD1
clone_size: many
v_call: TRBV25-1
cdr3_nt: TGTGCCAGCTGGGAAGGGACAGGAAACTATGGCTACACCTTC
cdr3_aa: CASWEGTGNYGYTF

j_call: TRBJ2-3
d_call: NA
clone_size: few
v_call: TRBV15
cdr3_nt: TGTGCCACCAGCAGAGTGCAGAATACAGATACGCAGTATTTT
cdr3_aa: CATSRVQNTDTQYF

j_call: TRBJ1-2
d_call: TRBD1
clone_size: NA
v_call: TRBV28
cdr3_nt: TGTGCCAGCAGCAAAGCCGGGACAGGGGGAGGCTACACCTTC
cdr3_aa: CASSKAGTGGGYTF

j_call: TRBJ2-5
d_call: TRBD2
clone_size: NA
v_call: TRBV5-1
cdr3_nt: TGCGCCAGCAGCGAGGGACTAGCGGGGGAGCAGTACTTC
cdr3_aa: CASSEGLAGEQYF

j_call: TRBJ1-2
d_call: TRBD1
clone_size: NA
v_call: TRBV3-1
cdr3_nt: TGTGCCAGCAGCCCCCGGACAGGGCTGGAAGGCGGCTACACCTTC
cdr3_aa: CASSPRTGLEGGYTF

j_call: TRBJ1-4
d_call: NA
clone_size: NA
v_call: TRBV6-5
cdr3_nt: TGTGCCAGCAGTATTCGGACGAAGGAAAAACTGTTTTTT
cdr3_aa: CASSIRTKEKLFF

j_call: TRBJ2-1
d_call: TRBD1
clone_size: once
v_call: TRBV4-3
cdr3_nt: TGCGCCAGCAGCCAAGATCCTGCAGCAGGGGGCACGGGGAATGAGCAGTTCTTC
cdr3_aa: CASSQDPAAGGTGNEQFF

j_call: TRBJ2-7
d_call: TRBD1
clone_size: few
v_call: TRBV5-1
cdr3_nt: TGCGCCAGCAGCCCGCCGGACAGGGGGACCTACGAGCAGTACTTC
cdr3_aa: CASSPPDRGTYEQYF

j_call: TRBJ2-7
d_call: TRBD2
clone_size: NA
v_call: TRBV5-1
cdr3_nt: TGCGCCAGCAGCTCCCCGGGGGGACTAGTTGCCTACGAGCAGTACTTC
cdr3_aa: CASSSPGGLVAYEQYF

j_call: TRBJ1-2
d_call: TRBD1
clone_size: NA
v_call: TRBV12-3/TRBV12-4
cdr3_nt: TGTGCCAGCAGTTTCGAGACAGGGGTAATACGAGGCTACACCTTC
cdr3_aa: CASSFETGVIRGYTF

j_call: TRBJ2-5
d_call: TRBD2
clone_size: NA
v_call: TRBV6-1
cdr3_nt: TGTGCCAGCAGACTAGCGGGAGGCCCCCAAGAGACCCAGTACTTC
cdr3_aa: CASRLAGGPQETQYF

j_call: TRBJ1-1
d_call: NA
clone_size: NA
v_call: TRBV14
cdr3_nt: TGTGCCAGCAGCCAAGAGAAAGTGATGGGATCTGAAGCTTTCTTT
cdr3_aa: CASSQEKVMGSEAFF

j_call: TRBJ2-1
d_call: TRBD2
clone_size: NA
v_call: TRBV11-2
cdr3_nt: TGTGCCAGCAGCTTCGGTAGCGGGAATTCGAATGAGCAGTTCTTC
cdr3_aa: CASSFGSGNSNEQFF

j_call: TRBJ2-7
d_call: NA
clone_size: NA
v_call: TRBV9
cdr3_nt: TGTGCCAGCAGCCCGGGCGGCTTTTCCTACGAGCAGTACTTC
cdr3_aa: CASSPGGFSYEQYF

j_call: TRBJ2-5
d_call: TRBD1
clone_size: few
v_call: TRBV5-1
cdr3_nt: TGCGCCAGCAGCTCAGGGGGCTTGGAGACCCAGTACTTC
cdr3_aa: CASSSGGLETQYF

j_call: TRBJ2-1
d_call: NA
clone_size: NA
v_call: TRBV20-1
cdr3_nt: TGCAGTGCCCGCCCGGGTAGCGCTCACAATGAACAGTTCTTC
cdr3_aa: CSARPGSAHNEQFF

j_call: TRBJ2-7
d_call: NA
clone_size: few
v_call: TRBV7-2
cdr3_nt: TGTGCCAGCAGCTTAGTTCTGGCGGGAAACTACGAGCAGTACTTC
cdr3_aa: CASSLVLAGNYEQYF

j_call: TRBJ2-7
d_call: TRBD2
clone_size: NA
v_call: TRBV6-6
cdr3_nt: TGTGCCAGCAGTCCCCCGGGCGGGAGGTCCTACGAGCGGTACTTC
cdr3_aa: CASSPPGGRSYERYF

j_call: TRBJ2-1
d_call: NA
clone_size: NA
v_call: TRBV29-1
cdr3_nt: TGCAGCGTTGAAGACGGTGGTGAGCGGAGCTCCTACAATGAGCAGTTCTTC
cdr3_aa: CSVEDGGERSSYNEQFF

j_call: TRBJ2-3
d_call: NA
clone_size: NA
v_call: TRBV6-5
cdr3_nt: TGTGCCAGCAGTTTCGCCCGGTGGAGCGGCGATACGCAGTATTTT
cdr3_aa: CASSFARWSGDTQYF

j_call: TRBJ2-3
d_call: NA
clone_size: few
v_call: TRBV7-2
cdr3_nt: TGTGCCAGCAGCTTAGACGGGTTTGACACAGATACGCAGTATTTT
cdr3_aa: CASSLDGFDTDTQYF

j_call: TRBJ2-7
d_call: NA
clone_size: few
v_call: TRBV7-2
cdr3_nt: TGTGCCAGCAGCTCCCTATCCCCAGGAGCCGAGCAGTACTTC
cdr3_aa: CASSSLSPGAEQYF

j_call: TRBJ1-1
d_call: NA
clone_size: NA
v_call: TRBV20-1
cdr3_nt: TGCAGTGCTAGAGTGGGTGCCCAATCGAGGGGGAGGGAAGCTTTCTTT
cdr3_aa: CSARVGAQSRGREAFF

j_call: TRBJ2-5
d_call: TRBD2
clone_size: NA
v_call: TRBV29-1
cdr3_nt: TGCAGCGTTGACCCGAACCTAGCGGTCGGGACCCAGTACTTC
cdr3_aa: CSVDPNLAVGTQYF

j_call: TRBJ1-4
d_call: NA
clone_size: few
v_call: TRBV10-2
cdr3_nt: TGCGCCAGCAGGTCAGGACAGCTGAATGAAAAACTGTTTTTT
cdr3_aa: CASRSGQLNEKLFF

j_call: TRBJ2-5
d_call: NA
clone_size: NA
v_call: TRBV5-1
cdr3_nt: TGCGCCAGCAGCTTGGGGAATAACAATGAGCAGTACTTC
cdr3_aa: CASSLGNNNEQYF

j_call: TRBJ2-7
d_call: NA
clone_size: NA
v_call: TRBV7-9
cdr3_nt: TGTGCCAGCAGCTTATGGGAGATGGAGCAGTACTTC
cdr3_aa: CASSLWEMEQYF

j_call: TRBJ2-6
d_call: TRBD2
clone_size: NA
v_call: TRBV24-1
cdr3_nt: TGTGCCACCAGTGCCCGGGGGGAGGGGAGCTCTGGGGCCAACGTCCTGACTTTC
cdr3_aa: CATSARGEGSSGANVLTF

j_call: TRBJ1-3
d_call: NA
clone_size: NA
v_call: TRBV7-3
cdr3_nt: TGTGCCAGCAGGCGGGGGCGGAGAAGCTCTGGAAACACCATATATTTT
cdr3_aa: CASRRGRRSSGNTIYF

j_call: TRBJ2-5
d_call: NA
clone_size: many
v_call: TRBV4-2
cdr3_nt: TGTGCCAGCAGCCAAGATCCACGGGAGACCCAGTACTTC
cdr3_aa: CASSQDPRETQYF

j_call: TRBJ2-5
d_call: NA
clone_size: NA
v_call: TRBV20-1
cdr3_nt: TGCAGTGCAAACGCCCTAAGTTTTAAGGGCGACAATGAGCAGTACTTC
cdr3_aa: CSANALSFKGDNEQYF

j_call: TRBJ2-5
d_call: NA
clone_size: NA
v_call: TRBV25-1
cdr3_nt: TGTGCCAGCAGTGAAATAACGGTCCAAGAGACCCAGTACTTC
cdr3_aa: CASSEITVQETQYF

j_call: TRBJ2-3
d_call: TRBD2
clone_size: NA
v_call: TRBV20-1
cdr3_nt: TGCAGTGCCGACGTAGGTCGGGGGGGTACAGATACGCAGTATTTT
cdr3_aa: CSADVGRGGTDTQYF

j_call: TRBJ2-3
d_call: NA
clone_size: many
v_call: TRBV5-1
cdr3_nt: TGCGCCAGCAGCTTTCCAGGGGTCACAGATACGCAGTATTTT
cdr3_aa: CASSFPGVTDTQYF

j_call: TRBJ2-7
d_call: TRBD1
clone_size: few
v_call: TRBV9
cdr3_nt: TGTGCCAGCAGCTCGACAGGGGACCCTTCCTACGAGCAGTACTTC
cdr3_aa: CASSSTGDPSYEQYF

j_call: TRBJ2-6
d_call: NA
clone_size: NA
v_call: TRBV20-1
cdr3_nt: TGCAGTGCTAGGGCCGACGGGACGGACTCTGGGGCCAACGTCCTGACTTTC
cdr3_aa: CSARADGTDSGANVLTF

j_call: TRBJ2-3
d_call: NA
clone_size: few
v_call: TRBV24-1
cdr3_nt: TGTGCCACCAGTGGATCCTATGGGCAGTATTTT
cdr3_aa: CATSGSYGQYF

j_call: TRBJ2-1
d_call: TRBD2
clone_size: NA
v_call: TRBV2
cdr3_nt: TGTGCCAGCTCCGCTAGCGGGGTACTTTCCAATGAGCAGTTCTTC
cdr3_aa: CASSASGVLSNEQFF

j_call: TRBJ2-7
d_call: NA
clone_size: many
v_call: TRBV20-1
cdr3_nt: TGCAGTGCTAGTAAAGACTACGAGCAGTACTTC
cdr3_aa: CSASKDYEQYF

j_call: TRBJ2-7
d_call: NA
clone_size: few
v_call: TRBV6-2/TRBV6-3
cdr3_nt: TGTGCCAGCAGTTACCACTCCAGTGAGCAGTACTTC
cdr3_aa: CASSYHSSEQYF